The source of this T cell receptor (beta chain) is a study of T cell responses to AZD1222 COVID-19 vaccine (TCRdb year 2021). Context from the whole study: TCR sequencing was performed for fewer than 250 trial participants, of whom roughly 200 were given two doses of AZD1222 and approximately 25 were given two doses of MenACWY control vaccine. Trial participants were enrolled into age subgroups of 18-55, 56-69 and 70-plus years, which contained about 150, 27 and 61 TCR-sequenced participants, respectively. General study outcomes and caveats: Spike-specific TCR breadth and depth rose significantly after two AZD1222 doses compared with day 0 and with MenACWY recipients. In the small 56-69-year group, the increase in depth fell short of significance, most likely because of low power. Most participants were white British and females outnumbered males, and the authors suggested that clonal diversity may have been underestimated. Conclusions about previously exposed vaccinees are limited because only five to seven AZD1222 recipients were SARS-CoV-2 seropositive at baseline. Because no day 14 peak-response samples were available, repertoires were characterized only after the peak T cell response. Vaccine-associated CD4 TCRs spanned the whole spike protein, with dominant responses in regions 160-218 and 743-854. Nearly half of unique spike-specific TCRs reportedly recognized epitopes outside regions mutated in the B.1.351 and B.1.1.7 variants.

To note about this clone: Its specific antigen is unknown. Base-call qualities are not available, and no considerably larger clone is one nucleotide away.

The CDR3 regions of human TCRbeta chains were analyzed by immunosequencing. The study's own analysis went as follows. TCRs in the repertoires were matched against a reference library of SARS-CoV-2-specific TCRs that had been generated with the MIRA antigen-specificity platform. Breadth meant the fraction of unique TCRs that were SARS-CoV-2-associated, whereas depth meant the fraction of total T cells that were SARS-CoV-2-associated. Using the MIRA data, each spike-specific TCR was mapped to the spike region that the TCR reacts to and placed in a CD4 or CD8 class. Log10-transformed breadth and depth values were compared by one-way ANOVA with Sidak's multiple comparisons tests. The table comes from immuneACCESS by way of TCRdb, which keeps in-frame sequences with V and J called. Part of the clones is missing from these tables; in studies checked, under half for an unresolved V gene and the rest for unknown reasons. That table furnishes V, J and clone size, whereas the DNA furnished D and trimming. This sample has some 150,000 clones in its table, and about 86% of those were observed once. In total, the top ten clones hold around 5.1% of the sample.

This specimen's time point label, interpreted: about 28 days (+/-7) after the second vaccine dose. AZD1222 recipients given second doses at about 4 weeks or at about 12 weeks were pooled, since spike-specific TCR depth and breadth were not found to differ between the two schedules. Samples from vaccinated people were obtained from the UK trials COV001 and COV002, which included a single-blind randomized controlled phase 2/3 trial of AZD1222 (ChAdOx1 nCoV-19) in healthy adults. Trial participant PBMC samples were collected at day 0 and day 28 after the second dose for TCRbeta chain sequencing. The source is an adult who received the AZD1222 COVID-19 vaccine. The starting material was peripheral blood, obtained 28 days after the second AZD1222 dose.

Read as DNA, the sequence is TGTGCCAGCAGCCCGGGACTAGCGGGGGGGCAGGATGAGCAGTTCTTC. This sequence encodes CASSPGLAGGQDEQFF. The chain was built from TRBV11-2 and TRBJ2-1; 16 of the junction bases match TRBD2. The CDR3 spans 16 residues, from the cysteine through the phenylalanine. The only DNA kept is the CDR3, 48 bases in frame from the first base. V has 5 bases trimmed and J has 8 bases trimmed; junction bases matching no gene number 6. Via the germline V gene, CDR1 is SGHAT and CDR2 FQNNGV.